A selection of T cell receptor beta chains follows, all from one sample in a study of blood T cell repertoires in COVID-19. The protocol was immunoSEQ multiplex PCR, while the TCRdb copy is restricted to in-frame clones and leaves out a portion. The profile shows tens of thousands of clones, about nine tenths of them singletons. Material for sequencing was peripheral blood. These receptors came from a man in his 60s with acute or convalescent COVID-19. Both conserved end residues are part of each CDR3. Each record gives: D gene, J gene, V gene, clone size, CDR3 DNA, CDR3 protein. A D gene is named only where the DNA matches it firmly. Clone size is not always given. Where it is, it says once, few, many or a class for expanded clones.

-,TRBJ2-3,TRBV11-1,-,TGTGCCAGCAGCTTAGGACGTCAGGGTGTGGGAGATACGCAGTATTTT,CASSLGRQGVGDTQYF
-,TRBJ1-2,TRBV5-4,once,TGTGCCAGCAGCTGGGAGGGTCAGTCAGGCGCGGGCTACACCTTC,CASSWEGQSGAGYTF
-,TRBJ1-2,TRBV7-2,-,TGTGCCAGCACCCCATGGGGCACTAACTATGGCTACACCTTC,CASTPWGTNYGYTF
TRBD1,TRBJ2-7,TRBV7-9,-,TGTGCCAGCAGCCCCGTACAGGGGAGAACCTACGAGCAGTACTTC,CASSPVQGRTYEQYF
-,TRBJ1-1,TRBV18,few,TGTGCCAGCTCATCCGCCTCGGCGGCTGAAGCTTTCTTT,CASSSASAAEAFF
TRBD1,TRBJ1-2,TRBV3-1/TRBV3-2,-,TGTGCCAGCAGCCAGACAGGGGGAGCCGATAACTATGGCTACACCTTC,CASSQTGGADNYGYTF
-,TRBJ1-4,TRBV4-1,-,TGCGCCAGCAGCCGCGCCTCCGGGCAGGGTAATGAAAAACTGTTTTTT,CASSRASGQGNEKLFF
-,TRBJ2-7,TRBV7-7,-,TGTGCCAGCAGCTTGAACCAGGGGGGCGAGCAGTACTTC,CASSLNQGGEQYF
TRBD1,TRBJ1-1,TRBV5-4,-,TGTGCCAGCAGCGGATACAGGGGGCATATTGCTGAAGCTTTCTTT,CASSGYRGHIAEAFF
TRBD1,TRBJ2-5,TRBV5-1,once,TGCGCCAGTTCGACAGGGGCTAAAGAGACCCAGTACTTC,CASSTGAKETQYF
-,TRBJ1-4,TRBV6-5,-,TGTGCCAGCAGTTACGGCGGAGGGATGTTTTTT,CASSYGGGMFF
-,TRBJ2-2,TRBV24-1,-,TGTGCCACAGGGGCGAGTCCCGGGGAGCTGTTTTTT,CATGASPGELFF
-,TRBJ2-3,TRBV7-9,-,TGTGCCAGCAGCTTAGAACGGTTCGCAGATACGCAGTATTTT,CASSLERFADTQYF
-,TRBJ2-1,TRBV24-1,-,TGTGCCACCAAGGGAACGGAGGGATACAATGAGCAGTTCTTC,CATKGTEGYNEQFF
-,TRBJ2-5,TRBV5-4,-,TGTGCCAGCAGCTTGGCTCGAAGGGGAGAGACCCAGTACTTC,CASSLARRGETQYF
-,TRBJ2-7,TRBV5-1,-,TGCGCCAGCAGCCCCGAGGGCCGACTCTACCAGCAGTACTTC,CASSPEGRLYQQYF
-,TRBJ1-1,TRBV5-1,-,TGCGCCAGCAGCTTGGAGAGGAGAGAAGCTTTCTTT,CASSLERREAFF
-,TRBJ2-7,TRBV6-5,-,TGTGCCAGCAGTTATGGGGGAGGCGACTACTACGAGCAGTACTTC,CASSYGGGDYYEQYF
-,TRBJ1-5,TRBV2,-,TGTGCCAGCACAGTCGCAGGGCGTAATCAGCCCCAGCATTTT,CASTVAGRNQPQHF
-,TRBJ2-7,TRBV21-1,-,TGTGCCAGCAGCTCAGCAGGGGGCTCCTTTTCCTACGAGCAGTACTTC,CASSSAGGSFSYEQYF
TRBD1,TRBJ1-4,TRBV7-9,-,TGTGCCAGCAGCCGGGGGCAGGGGGAGGAAAAACTGTTTTTT,CASSRGQGEEKLFF
TRBD1,TRBJ2-7,TRBV19,-,TGTGCCAGTAGTATAGTTGGGACAGGACCTCCCATTCCCTACGAGCAGTACTTC,CASSIVGTGPPIPYEQYF
-,TRBJ1-2,TRBV6-6,-,TGTGCCAGCAGTTACTCAGGAGGGAGAACGCTGGGAGACACCTTC,CASSYSGGRTLGDTF
-,TRBJ1-1,TRBV18,-,TGTGCCAGCTCACCTCAGGGTACGGGCACTGAAGCTTTCTTT,CASSPQGTGTEAFF
TRBD1,TRBJ2-3,TRBV30,-,TGTGCCTGGAGTTCAGGGGGCACCAGCACAGATACGCAGTATTTT,CAWSSGGTSTDTQYF
-,TRBJ1-2,TRBV19,-,TGTGCCAGTAGTGAGGGGAGGCCTAACTATGGCTACACCTTC,CASSEGRPNYGYTF
-,TRBJ1-2,TRBV10-3,-,TGTGCCATCAGTGACGGTTATATGGGCTACACCTTC,CAISDGYMGYTF
-,TRBJ2-5,TRBV2,once,TGTGCCAGCAGTCAAGGATATCCAGGGATTGTGGAGACCCAGTACTTC,CASSQGYPGIVETQYF
TRBD1,TRBJ1-2,TRBV9,-,TGTGCCAGCAGCGCGGACAGGGAGGGGGTAGGGCGGAATGGCTACACCTTC,CASSADREGVGRNGYTF
TRBD1,TRBJ1-3,TRBV7-6,once,TGTGCCAGCAGCTTACCTCAACAGGGGGTAGGAAACACCATATATTTT,CASSLPQQGVGNTIYF
-,TRBJ2-2,TRBV5-6,-,TGTGCCAGCAGCTTGGGGAGGAACACCGGGGAGCTGTTTTTT,CASSLGRNTGELFF
TRBD2,TRBJ2-1,TRBV7-2,-,TGTGCCAGCAGCTTGGGGGGACTAGAACTTTACAATGAGCAGTTCTTC,CASSLGGLELYNEQFF
-,TRBJ2-1,TRBV4-2,-,TGTGCCAGCAGCCAAGAGCGACTCCGGGGGACCAATGAGCAGTTCTTC,CASSQERLRGTNEQFF
-,TRBJ2-3,TRBV5-1,-,TGCGCCAGCAGCTGGCAGGGGCTCACAGATACGCAGTATTTT,CASSWQGLTDTQYF
-,TRBJ2-1,TRBV29-1,-,TGCAGCGGGCTCAGGGGAGGGAATGAGCAGTTCTTC,CSGLRGGNEQFF
-,TRBJ1-1,TRBV27,-,TGTGCCAGCAGTTTAAACAGGGTTACTGAAGCTTTCTTT,CASSLNRVTEAFF
-,TRBJ2-4,TRBV21-1,-,TGTGCCAGCAGCTATAACTCCCGGTCGTGGGACAGGGGGAGAAACATTCAGTACTTC,CASSYNSRSWDRGRNIQYF
-,TRBJ1-1,TRBV5-1,-,TGCGCCAGCAGCTTGGAGGGGCTCACTGAAGCTTTCTTT,CASSLEGLTEAFF
-,TRBJ1-4,TRBV2,-,TGTGCCAGCAGCCAGGGAAGTGAAAAACTGTTTTTT,CASSQGSEKLFF
-,TRBJ1-3,TRBV4-1,-,TGCGCCAGCAGCCTGGGAGGGCGAAGTGAAAACACCATATATTTT,CASSLGGRSENTIYF
-,TRBJ1-1,TRBV29-1,-,TGCAGCGTTGACAGGGTAGGAGCAGAAGCTTTCTTT,CSVDRVGAEAFF
-,TRBJ1-5,TRBV2,-,TGTGCCAGCGGGGCTCCTCAGCCCCAGCATTTT,CASGAPQPQHF
-,TRBJ1-2,TRBV6-5,-,TGTGCCAGCACATTTCGGGACACCAGCTATGGCTACACCTTC,CASTFRDTSYGYTF
TRBD1,TRBJ1-2,TRBV11-2,-,TGTGCCAGCAGTCCCGGGACAGGGTCGAGGTATGGCTACACCTTC,CASSPGTGSRYGYTF
-,TRBJ1-2,TRBV6-5,-,TGTGCCAGCACCCCTACCTTGACAGGTCAATATGGCTACACCTTC,CASTPTLTGQYGYTF
-,TRBJ1-1,TRBV13,-,TGTGCCAGCAGCCCCGGACAGAACTCTGAAGCTTTCTTT,CASSPGQNSEAFF
-,TRBJ1-1,TRBV12-3/TRBV12-4,-,TGTGCCAGCAGGGCAGGGTATGGCACTGAAGCTTTCTTT,CASRAGYGTEAFF
-,TRBJ1-5,TRBV3-1/TRBV3-2,-,TGTGCCAGCAGCCAAGGGAGGAATCAGCCCCAGCATTTT,CASSQGRNQPQHF
TRBD1,TRBJ1-1,TRBV29-1,-,TGCAGCGTAGCGGGACAGGGTATCGCTGAAGCTTTCTTT,CSVAGQGIAEAFF